These T cell receptor beta chains were read from a single sample in a study of cytomegalovirus exposure and HLA in healthy donors. The method was immunoSEQ multiplex PCR; TCRdb's version includes in-frame clones alone and lacks a portion of them. The repertoire consists of 120,000 to 150,000 clones, with around 73% occurring once and the leading ten covering around 1.5%. Source material: PBMCs. Receptor source: a female donor in good health and CMV-seronegative. Each CDR3 is given with its conserved first and last residue. A D gene is named only where the DNA matches it firmly.

>TRBD2|TRBV6-6
CASSLEAGGIGEQFF
>TRBD1|TRBV11-1
CASDPGGQGVLRQYF
>NA|TRBV9
CASSVGGNGNTEAFF
>NA|TRBV6-4
CASSDRGSYTQYF
>NA|TRBV19
CASSIGTRATQPQHF
>NA|TRBV2
CASNVDRRTYNEQFF
>NA|TRBV6-1
CASRRLEDSGNTIYF
>TRBD1|TRBV13
CASSYAQGAYTEAFF
>NA|TRBV30
CAGKQGHEAFF
>NA|TRBV2
CASSVNGGRPQHF
>NA|TRBV9
CASSVAGARPQYF
>NA|TRBV21-1
CASRDTGWTGDHEQYF
>NA|TRBV9
CASSRGNTYEQYF
>NA|TRBV4-2
CASSQDGRGTNTEAFF
>NA|TRBV21-1
CASNGGQMNTEAFF
>NA|TRBV19
CASSIAGVGNQETQYF
>NA|TRBV18
CASSPITVQNTEAFF
>NA|TRBV5-4
CASSLSVSNTEAFF
>NA|TRBV7-9
CATWGREKLFF
>NA|TRBV14
CASSHTRDNNYEQYF
>NA|TRBV30
CAWSHPPPGRNTEAFF
>NA|TRBV6-6
CASQTLLEDTEAFF
>TRBD1|TRBV18
CASSQGQASSYEQYF
>TRBD2|TRBV19
CASSYSGRANEQFF
>TRBD1|TRBV7-9
CSSSKDRGRGYTF
>NA|TRBV29-1
CSVSGAYEQYF
>NA|TRBV19
CASSIEFLNTEAFF
>TRBD1|TRBV5-1
CASSPETGGNEKLFF
>NA|TRBV6-1
CASSERGEDYGYTF
>TRBD2|TRBV27
CASSPLSGGRARDTQYF
>TRBD1|TRBV6-5
CASSSGGAEQYF
>TRBD1|TRBV11-2
CASSPTALEGATEAFF
>NA|TRBV27
CASSLYPGASISGTEAFF
>NA|TRBV27
CASSLVPSYEQYF
>NA|TRBV5-1
CASSKSEGNEQFF
>NA|TRBV7-6
CASSLGAGQAYEQYF
>TRBD1|TRBV2
CASSQGPGQNYEQYF
>TRBD2|TRBV7-8
CASSQKGLAQETQYF
>NA|TRBV29-1
CSVGGLYEQFF
>NA|TRBV27
CASSPLLGRENNEQFF
>TRBD1|TRBV30
CAWDRQGGTEAFF
>TRBD1|TRBV19
CASSGRDREYIQYF